This TCR beta chain was documented in a study of CD8+ T cells in alopecia areata. Treatment: oral pan-JAK inhibitor, 5-10 mg twice daily. Samples from alopecia areata patients were lesional scalp punch biopsies and peripheral blood. Germline values: CDR1 SGHDT, CDR2 YYEEEE. This CDR3 comprises 16 residues. V was clipped by 4 bases and J by 1 base, with 17 bases between them. cDNA reverse transcribed from extracted RNA served as the sequencing template. Some clones are missing from TCRdb's copy, which holds only in-frame ones; the method was immunoSEQ multiplex PCR. Of about 200,000 clones in the sample, less than 65% are singletons; the top ten hold over 1%.

The sequence was obtained from a human donor with alopecia areata. This chain links TRBV5-6 with TRBJ1-1; D is perhaps TRBD1 (5 bases). The sample in question was CD4+ T cells sorted from blood, obtained at week 24, from a patient treated with tofacitinib. The CDR3 DNA follows: TGTGCCAGCAGCCCCCGTCTGTCACAGGCGAACACTGAAGCTTTCTTT. It specifies CASSPRLSQANTEAFF.